The clone carrying this T cell receptor (beta chain) came up once. What it binds is unknown. This sample was taken from a study of cytomegalovirus exposure and HLA in healthy donors. Study-wide results and caveats: The presence/absence work took it that sequencing depth was about the same across donors.

In germline, CDR1 is SQVTM, CDR2 ANQGSEA. The ends lost 5 bases at V and 7 bases at J; junction bases unmatched: 4. The CDR3 extends over 12 amino acids. The PCR was carried out with 60 Vbeta primers and 13 Jbeta primers. This table comes from immunoSEQ multiplex PCR, and its TCRdb copy is limited to in-frame clones, with some not included. The sample consists of more than 100,000 clones, approximately 75% of them appearing once. Sample: PBMCs. The V call is TRBV29-1, the J call TRBJ1-2, with 10 bases aligning to TRBD1. The clonotype was recovered from a male donor in good health and CMV-seronegative. The DNA of the CDR3 is TGCAGCGTTAGGACAGGGGGTAGTGGCTACACCTTC. Its translation: CSVRTGGSGYTF.